One sample yielded the 21 T cell receptor beta chains listed below, sequenced in a study of cytotoxic CD8 clonotypes in ibrutinib-treated CLL (dated by TCRdb to 2020 to 2023). Receptor libraries were prepared by the immunoSEQ multiplex PCR assay. Not all clones reach the TCRdb copy of this immuneACCESS table, which keeps in-frame sequences only. Checked studies attribute under half of the gap to unresolved V genes and leave the rest unexplained. The sample data list about 92,000 clones, and 60% to 80% of these were observed just once. Clones ranked in the top ten supply around 23% of the sample. The label giving this sample's time point can be read as: around 25 months on ibrutinib. The specimen was PBMCs, collected after 24 months of ibrutinib treatment. The receptors stem from a human donor with chronic lymphocytic leukemia.

The table lists this clone with a few counts. The chain combines TRBV10-2 with TRBJ2-7; 9 bases are a match to TRBD1. Looked up from germline, CDR1 is WSHSY and CDR2 is SAAADI. J lost 3 bases, V lost 0 bases, and 3 bases had no gene match. The CDR3 contains 15 residues. CDR3 sequence: CASSESATGGYEQYF. CDR3 sequence (DNA): TGCGCCAGCAGTGAGTCGGCGACAGGGGGCTACGAGCAGTACTTC.

The chain joins TRBV11-3 to TRBJ2-7; 10 bases are a match to TRBD2. Germline V gene lookup returns CDR1 SGHNT and CDR2 YENEEA. The V and J ends lost 10 bases and 4 bases, in that order; junction bases with no gene match: 7. This CDR3 comprises 13 residues. Here the CDR3 DNA reads TGTGCCACCCAAGGACTAGCGGTTTACGAGCAGTACTTC. Translated, it gives CATQGLAVYEQYF.

V usage is TRBV7-8 and J usage is TRBJ1-5; a possible D gene is TRBD1 (6 bases). Germline CDR1 and CDR2: SGHVS and FQNEAQ. CDR3 length: 13 residues. Between the trimmed V and J ends, which lost 0 bases and 6 bases, there was a span of 6 bases. CDR3 sequence reads: CASSLARGQPQHF. In nucleotides, the CDR3 is TGTGCCAGCAGCTTAGCCAGGGGTCAGCCCCAGCATTTT.

The chain has TRBV19 and TRBJ2-7, with D tentatively TRBD1 (6 bases). CDR1 is LNHDA, CDR2 SQIVND, per germline (reference sequence). This CDR3 spans 16 amino acids. V shed 4 bases and J shed 1 base, with 17 bases lying between them. The CDR3 DNA reads as TGTGCCAGTAGTAGGAACCGGGACACCAAGTCCTACGAGCAGTACTTC. This sequence encodes CASSRNRDTKSYEQYF.

The chain uses TRBV2 and TRBJ1-5; D ambiguous. The CDR3 has 12 residues. V lost 2 bases and J lost 6, with 5 bases in between. CDR1 and CDR2 (germline): SNHLY, FYNNEI. CDR3 in DNA: TGTGCCAGCAGTGAATGGGTTCAGCCCCAGCATTTT. The encoded protein is CASSEWVQPQHF.

This chain links TRBV5-1 with TRBJ1-6, with no clear D. CDR1 and CDR2 (germline): SGHRS, YFSETQ. The CDR3 is 15 residues long. Trimming stripped 3 bases from V and 9 bases from J, with 16 bases between. Here the CDR3 DNA reads TGCGCCAGCAGCTCCGGGATGGGGTTTAGTTCACCCCTCCACTTT. Translated: CASSSGMGFSSPLHF.

V and J are TRBV10-1 and TRBJ2-7; 13 nucleotides agree with TRBD2. From germline, CDR1 is WNHNN and CDR2 SYGVQD (reference sequence). J gave up 7 bases and V 4 bases, and 10 bases lay outside the gene matches. This CDR3 spans 16 amino acids. CDR3 in amino acids: CASSVAGLAGVREQYF. CDR3 sequence (DNA): TGCGCCAGCAGTGTCGCCGGACTAGCGGGAGTTCGTGAGCAGTACTTC.

The gene calls are TRBV7-2 and TRBJ2-2, with D unclear. Trimming cost V 5 bases and J 0 bases, with 13 bases left between them. Germline-derived CDR1 and CDR2 are SGHTA and FQGNSA. The CDR3 covers 16 residues. Here the CDR3 DNA reads TGTGCCAGCAGCCTGGAGCTGACCGCGAACACCGGGGAGCTGTTTTTT. Translating it yields CASSLELTANTGELFF.

As for this clone: The same CDR3 arises from other DNA sequences in this sample as well. J is TRBJ2-5 and V is TRBV7-3; unclear D gene. This CDR3 region has 13 residues. Trimming pared 2 bases from V and 4 bases from J, leaving 8 bases between. The germline CDR1 and CDR2 sequences are SGHTA and FQGTGA. CDR3 in amino acids: CASSLVGGETQYF. The CDR3 nucleotides are TGTGCCAGCAGCTTAGTAGGTGGAGAGACCCAGTACTTC. Combining the CDR3 with reference TRBV7-3 and TRBJ2-5 gives the whole variable domain GAGVSQTPSNKVTEKGKYVELRCDPISGHTALYWYRQSLGQGPEFLIYFQGTGAADDSGLPNDRFFAVRPEGSVSTLKIQRTERGDSAVYLCASSLVGGETQYFGPGTRLLVL.

V gene TRBV7-9 combines with J gene TRBJ2-7; 9 bases match TRBD1. CDR3 length: 15 residues. V trimming: 5 bases; J trimming: 5 bases; junction bases outside the gene matches: 10. Germline-derived CDR1 and CDR2 are SEHNR and FQNEAQ (reference sequence). CDR3 region: CASSPSQGAPHEQYF. The CDR3 region has the DNA TGTGCCAGCAGCCCCTCACAGGGGGCGCCCCACGAGCAGTACTTC.

This clone was detected only a few times. The V gene is TRBV5-5, the J gene TRBJ2-7; 11 nucleotides agree with TRBD2. V lost 4 bases to trimming and J lost 6 bases; unmatched junction nucleotides: 12. The germline V gene has CDR1 SGHKS and CDR2 YYEKEE (reference sequence). The CDR3 is 16 residues long. CDR3 sequence (DNA): TGTGCCAGCAGCCAAACGGCCGGGACTAGCGGCGTCGAGCAGTACTTC. Translation gives CASSQTAGTSGVEQYF.

Comments on this clone: Different DNA sequences within this sample yield the same CDR3. The gene calls are TRBV7-2 and TRBJ2-1; D possibly corresponds to TRBD2 (6 bases). The CDR3 is 15 residues long. V was cut by 3 bases and J by 10 bases, with 19 bases left in between. Per germline, CDR1 SGHTA and CDR2 FQGNSA. CDR3 region: CASSLERLGPREQFF. Written as DNA, the CDR3 is TGTGCCAGCAGCTTGGAGAGACTAGGTCCAAGGGAGCAGTTCTTC.

CDR3 protein: CASSLQGAVGQPQHF. The CDR3 DNA reads TGTGCCAGCAGCCTACAGGGGGCCGTCGGTCAGCCCCAGCATTTT. This chain uses TRBV11-2 with TRBJ1-5; 9 nucleotides align to TRBD1. Germline CDR1 SGHAT, CDR2 FQNNGV. V shed 5 bases, J shed 6 bases, and the junction held 8 bases outside the gene matches. The CDR3 is made up of 15 amino acids.

This clone has only a few counts. The J gene is TRBJ2-1, the V gene TRBV29-1, with D possibly called TRBD1 or TRBD2 (5 bases each). The V gene's germline CDR1 is SQVTM and CDR2 ANQGSEA. Trimming stripped 5 bases from V and 5 bases from J, with 16 bases between. The CDR3 sequence is 14 residues long. CDR3 in amino acids: CSVPRGDYNNEQFF. CDR3 DNA sequence: TGCAGCGTTCCTAGAGGGGATTACAACAATGAGCAGTTCTTC.

The V and J genes are TRBV13 and TRBJ2-1; TRBD1 matches at 10 bases. Germline CDR1 PRHDT, CDR2 FYEKMQ (reference sequence). V dropped 5 bases and J dropped 5; count of bases not matched to a gene: 3. There are 14 residues in the CDR3. CDR3: CASSPGTGDNEQFF. Here the CDR3 DNA reads TGTGCCAGCAGCCCCGGGACAGGGGACAATGAGCAGTTCTTC.

The chain joins TRBV30 to TRBJ1-3; no definite D call. The CDR3 has 14 amino acids. The germline CDR1 and CDR2 sequences are GTSNPN and SVGIG (reference sequence). V lost 4 bases to trimming and J lost 2 bases, with 12 bases between them. CDR3 sequence: CAWMLGGTGNTIYF. CDR3 in DNA: TGTGCCTGGATGCTGGGAGGGACTGGAAACACCATATATTTT.

The chain links TRBV27 to TRBJ2-6; D not resolved. The germline gives CDR1 MNHEY, CDR2 SMNVEV (reference sequence). The CDR3 is 15 amino acids. Trimming took off 1 base at V and 1 base at J, with 5 bases between the two ends. CDR3 DNA: TGTGCCAGCAGTTTATGGGGTTCTGGGGCCAACGTCCTGACTTTC. This translates into CASSLWGSGANVLTF.

The DNA for the CDR3 is TGTGCCACCAGCAGAGACTTTCAGCAGGGGACTAATGAAAAACTGTTTTTT. Residues: CATSRDFQQGTNEKLFF. The rearrangement links TRBV15 to TRBJ1-4, with D possibly being TRBD1 (6 bases). Per germline, CDR1 LNHNV and CDR2 YYDKDF (reference sequence). The CDR3 has 17 residues. The V gene lost 0 bases and the J gene lost 2 bases, with 13 bases spanning the gap. The full variable domain, completed using reference TRBV15 and TRBJ1-4, is DAMVIQNPRYQVTQFGKPVTLSCSQTLNHNVMYWYQQKSSQAPKLLFHYYDKDFNNEADTPDNFQSRRPNTSFCFLDIRSPGLGDTAMYLCATSRDFQQGTNEKLFFGSGTQLSVL.

The chain recombines TRBV28 with TRBJ1-2, with TRBD1 as a possible D gene (5 bases). The CDR3 loop spans 13 amino acids. Germline-derived CDR1 and CDR2 are MDHEN and SYDVKM. Trimming stripped 6 bases from V and 4 bases from J, with 12 bases between. The CDR3 spells CASSPMQGYGYTF. The CDR3, as DNA: TGTGCCAGCAGCCCTATGCAGGGCTATGGCTACACCTTC.

The rearrangement links TRBV27 to TRBJ2-3; D is ambiguous. This CDR3 comprises 12 residues. Trimming removed 5 bases at V and 0 bases at J, with 3 bases between. Germline-derived CDR1 and CDR2 are MNHEY and SMNVEV (reference sequence). DNA of the CDR3: TGTGCCAGCAGTCCTAGCACAGATACGCAGTATTTT. Translated, it gives CASSPSTDTQYF.

V is TRBV10-3 and J is TRBJ1-2; D might be TRBD1 (6 bases). The CDR3 totals 13 residues. The germline gives CDR1 ENHRY, CDR2 SYGVKD. Trimming cost V 9 bases and J 1 base, with 12 bases left between them. The CDR3 DNA sequence: TGTGCCATGGGGGCGGGGGATAACTATGGCTACACCTTC. This codes for CAMGAGDNYGYTF.